What follows is one T cell receptor beta chain and its context. The data were produced by immunoSEQ multiplex PCR, yet TCRdb's version contains in-frame clones alone and is incomplete. The data contain about 60,000 clones, 80% to 90% of them singletons. The sample originates from a study of blood T cell repertoires in COVID-19. Whole-study context: COVID-19 samples from acute and convalescent phases originated in the United States, Italy and Spain.

In terms of age and location, participants ranged from about 18 to 95 years and lived in approximately 24 US areas. Clinical history reported by participants formed the basis on which cohorts were assigned. Germline-derived CDR1 and CDR2 are SGHNT and YYREEE (reference sequence). This CDR3 has 15 residues. V lost 0 bases and J 5 bases, leaving 13 bases between the germline ends. Material: PBMCs or T cells enriched from blood (not recorded which). This clonotype was sampled from a woman between 40 and 50 years old with acute COVID-19. The V gene is TRBV5-4, the J gene TRBJ2-3; possible D gene TRBD2, 6 bases. Here the CDR3 DNA reads TGTGCCAGCAGCTTGGTCGGGGCCGGGGGAGATACGCAGTATTTT. This gives the protein CASSLVGAGGDTQYF.